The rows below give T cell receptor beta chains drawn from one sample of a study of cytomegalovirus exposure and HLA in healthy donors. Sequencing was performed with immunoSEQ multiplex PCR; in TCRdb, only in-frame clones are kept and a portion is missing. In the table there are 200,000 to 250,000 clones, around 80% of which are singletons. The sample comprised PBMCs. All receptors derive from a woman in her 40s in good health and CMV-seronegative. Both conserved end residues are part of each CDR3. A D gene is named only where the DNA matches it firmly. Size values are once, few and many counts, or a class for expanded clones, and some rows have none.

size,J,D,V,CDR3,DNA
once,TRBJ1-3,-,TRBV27,CASSLLAGSGNTIYF,TGTGCCAGCAGTTTATTGGCAGGCTCTGGAAACACCATATATTTT
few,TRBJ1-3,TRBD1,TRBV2,CASSTGDSGNTIYF,TGTGCCAGCAGTACAGGGGACTCTGGAAACACCATATATTTT
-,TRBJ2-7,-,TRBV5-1,CASSPPRGIGEQYF,TGCGCCAGCAGCCCCCCCCGAGGGATCGGCGAGCAGTACTTC
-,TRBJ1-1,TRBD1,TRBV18,CASARGTGGSGTEAFF,TGTGCCAGCGCAAGAGGGACAGGGGGCAGTGGCACTGAAGCTTTCTTT
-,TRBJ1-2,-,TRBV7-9,CASSSTGTGVIGYTF,TGTGCCAGCAGCTCCACCGGGACGGGGGTTATTGGCTACACCTTC
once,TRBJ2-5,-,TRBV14,CASSLVGSRGKTQYF,TGTGCCAGCAGCCTTGTCGGATCCAGAGGCAAGACCCAGTACTTC
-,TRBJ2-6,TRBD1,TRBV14,CASSHNRDRVFGANVLTF,TGTGCCAGCAGCCACAACCGGGACAGGGTTTTTGGGGCCAACGTCCTGACTTTC
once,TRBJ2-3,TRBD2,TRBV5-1,CASSLGTSGGSRDTQYF,TGCGCCAGCAGCTTGGGGACTAGCGGGGGGAGTAGGGATACGCAGTATTTT
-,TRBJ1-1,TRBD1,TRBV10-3,CAIRVQGASDTEAFF,TGTGCCATCAGAGTACAGGGGGCCTCGGACACTGAAGCTTTCTTT
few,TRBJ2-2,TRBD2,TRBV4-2,CASSQTTSGESYTGELFF,TGTGCCAGCAGCCAAACGACTAGCGGGGAGAGTTACACCGGGGAGCTGTTTTTT
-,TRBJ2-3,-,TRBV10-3,CAIGSGVISTDTQYF,TGTGCCATCGGGTCGGGGGTGATAAGCACAGATACGCAGTATTTT
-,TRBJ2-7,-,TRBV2,CASSEAVSPTGEQYF,TGTGCCAGCAGTGAAGCGGTCAGCCCGACAGGCGAGCAGTACTTC
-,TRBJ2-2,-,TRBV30,CAWSQTRTATGELFF,TGTGCCTGGAGTCAAACTCGGACAGCTACCGGGGAGCTGTTTTTT
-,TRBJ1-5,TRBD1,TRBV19,CASSGTGINQPQHF,TGTGCCAGTAGTGGGACAGGGATCAATCAGCCCCAGCATTTT
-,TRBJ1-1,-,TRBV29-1,CSVVKGGPEAFF,TGCAGCGTTGTAAAGGGAGGGCCTGAAGCTTTCTTT
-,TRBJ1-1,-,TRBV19,CASSMGGLTEAFF,TGTGCCAGTAGTATGGGGGGTCTCACTGAAGCTTTCTTT
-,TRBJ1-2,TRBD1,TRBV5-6,CASSLAGTGFYGYTF,TGTGCCAGCAGCTTGGCTGGGACAGGCTTCTATGGCTACACCTTC
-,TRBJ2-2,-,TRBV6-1,CASSPRGGNTGELFF,TGTGCCAGCAGTCCCCGGGGTGGGAACACCGGGGAGCTGTTTTTT
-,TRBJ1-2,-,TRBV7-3,CASSLVGTPRNPYGYTF,TGTGCCAGCAGCTTAGTGGGGACACCTAGAAACCCCTATGGCTACACCTTC
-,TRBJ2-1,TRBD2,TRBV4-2,CASSQDIPAGESNEQFF,TGTGCCAGCAGCCAAGATATTCCAGCGGGGGAGTCCAATGAGCAGTTCTTC
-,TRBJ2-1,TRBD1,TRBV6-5,CASSYSGQGRNEQFF,TGTGCCAGCAGTTACTCGGGACAGGGACGCAATGAGCAGTTCTTC
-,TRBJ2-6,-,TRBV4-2,CASSPPHGDLPGANVLTF,TGTGCCAGCAGCCCCCCCCACGGGGACTTGCCTGGGGCCAACGTCCTGACTTTC
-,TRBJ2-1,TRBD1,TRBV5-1,CASSLRAGGLDEQFF,TGCGCCAGCAGCTTGAGGGCAGGGGGCTTGGATGAGCAGTTCTTC
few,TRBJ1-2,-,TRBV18,CASSPEAGNYGYTF,TGTGCCAGCTCACCCGAGGCGGGGAACTATGGCTACACCTTC
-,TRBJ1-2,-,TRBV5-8,CASSLRLTSNYGYTF,TGTGCCAGCAGCTTGCGGTTAACGTCCAACTATGGCTACACCTTC
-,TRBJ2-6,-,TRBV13,CASSLGANVLTF,TGTGCCAGCAGCTTAGGGGCAAACGTCCTGACTTTC
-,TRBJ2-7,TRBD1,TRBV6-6,CASSYYKGASYEQYF,TGTGCCAGCAGTTACTATAAGGGGGCCTCCTACGAGCAGTACTTC
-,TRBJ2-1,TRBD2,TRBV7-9,CASSLDMGASGDDEQFF,TGTGCCAGCAGCTTAGACATGGGGGCTAGCGGGGATGATGAGCAGTTCTTC
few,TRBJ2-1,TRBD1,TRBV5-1,CASSSGGRTGTYNEQFF,TGCGCCAGCAGCTCGGGCGGAAGGACAGGGACCTACAATGAGCAGTTCTTC
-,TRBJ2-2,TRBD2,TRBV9,CASSVGLAQNTGELFF,TGTGCCAGCAGCGTGGGACTAGCTCAAAACACCGGGGAGCTGTTTTTT
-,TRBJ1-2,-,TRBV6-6,CASSPGDGYTF,TGTGCCAGCAGTCCAGGGGATGGCTACACCTTC
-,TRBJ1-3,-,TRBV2,CASEETGLSGNTIYF,TGTGCCAGTGAAGAGACGGGACTCTCTGGAAACACCATATATTTT
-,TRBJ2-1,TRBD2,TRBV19,CASSTGRGVGNEQFF,TGTGCCAGTAGTACCGGACGGGGGGTCGGCAATGAGCAGTTCTTC
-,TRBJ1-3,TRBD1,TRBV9,CASSVGTGDLGNTIYF,TGTGCCAGCAGCGTAGGGACAGGGGACTTAGGAAACACCATATATTTT
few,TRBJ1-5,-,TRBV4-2,CASSQETKVRGPQHF,TGTGCCAGCAGCCAAGAAACCAAGGTCCGGGGGCCCCAGCATTTT
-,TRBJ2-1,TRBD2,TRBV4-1,CASGQTTDGGAAEQFF,TGCGCCAGCGGCCAAACTACTGACGGGGGGGCTGCCGAGCAGTTCTTC
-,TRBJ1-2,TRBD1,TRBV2,CASSEPGTGWGYGYTF,TGTGCCAGCAGTGAACCCGGGACAGGGTGGGGCTATGGCTACACCTTC
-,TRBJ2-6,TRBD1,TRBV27,CASSLTGSGANVLTF,TGTGCCAGCAGTTTGACAGGGTCGGGGGCCAACGTCCTGACTTTC
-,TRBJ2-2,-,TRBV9,CASSVTGESTGELFF,TGTGCCAGCAGCGTTACGGGAGAGAGCACCGGGGAGCTGTTTTTT
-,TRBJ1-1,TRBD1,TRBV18,CASSPTGGDTEAFF,TGTGCCAGCTCACCTACAGGGGGGGACACTGAAGCTTTCTTT
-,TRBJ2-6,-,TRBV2,CASSEARDPGANVLTF,TGTGCCAGCAGTGAAGCGAGGGATCCTGGGGCCAACGTCCTGACTTTC